This T cell receptor (beta chain) stems from a study of blood T cell repertoires in COVID-19. Study overall: The United States, Italy and Spain were the sources of the acute and convalescent COVID-19 samples. PBMCs, B-cell-depleted T cells, or T cells were the source of the cDNA or gDNA that made up the material.

This clone occurred a few times. In the original workflow: Amplification of reference gene primers provided the estimated nucleated cell counts. TCRdb's copy holds only in-frame clones and misses some; the assay was immunoSEQ multiplex PCR. Clonal size and the V and J genes are those of that table, whereas D and trimming came from the DNA. Of 300,000 to 400,000 clones detected, 85% to 90% appear once; the ten largest clones hold about 0.89%. Clinical history as reported by participants underpinned cohort assignment. CDR3 length: 13 residues. In germline, CDR1 is SGHRS, CDR2 YFSETQ. V shed 4 bases and J shed 1 base, with 8 bases lying between them.

Sequencing was performed on PBMCs or T cells enriched from blood (not recorded which). This sequence joins TRBV5-1 and TRBJ1-1; the D gene is possibly TRBD1 (5 bases). This TCR came from a woman in her twenties or thirties with acute COVID-19. CDR3 bases: TGCGCCAGCAGCCAGACAGCGAACACTGAAGCTTTCTTT. Its protein product is CASSQTANTEAFF.